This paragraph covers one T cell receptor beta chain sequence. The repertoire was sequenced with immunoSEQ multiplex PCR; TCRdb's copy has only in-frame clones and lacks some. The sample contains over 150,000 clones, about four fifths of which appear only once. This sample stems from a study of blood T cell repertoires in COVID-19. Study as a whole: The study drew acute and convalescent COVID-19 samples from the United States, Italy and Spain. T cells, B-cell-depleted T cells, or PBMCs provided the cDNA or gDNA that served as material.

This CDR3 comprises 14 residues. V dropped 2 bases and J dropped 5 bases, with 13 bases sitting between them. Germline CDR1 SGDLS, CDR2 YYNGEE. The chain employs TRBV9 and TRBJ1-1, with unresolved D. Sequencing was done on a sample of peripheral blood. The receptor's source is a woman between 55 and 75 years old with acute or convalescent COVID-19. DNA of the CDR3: TGTGCCAGCAGCGTTCGAGAGCCGGGGACTGAAGCTTTCTTT. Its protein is CASSVREPGTEAFF.